A single sample gave rise to the 20 T cell receptor beta chains below, sequenced in a study of T cell repertoires in cytomegalovirus infection. One entry per CDR3 protein, called by TCRdb with MiXCR from the reads. The data hold about 490,000 distinct CDR3 sequences, with around 27% observed a single time. Sequencing was carried out using PBMCs. Every receptor here comes from a human donor in good health (CMV status not recorded). Some clones in this sample may be carry-over from other donors' samples.

V is TRBV5-4 and J is TRBJ2-3; 7 nucleotides align to TRBD2. V was clipped by 0 bases and J by 3 bases; unmatched bases: 4. Germline loops: CDR1 SGHNT, CDR2 YYREEE (reference sequence). This CDR3 region has 15 residues. The CDR3 sequence is CASSLAWGGTDTQYF. CDR3 coding DNA: TGTGCCAGCAGCTTGGCCTGGGGGGGTACAGATACGCAGTATTTT.

This clonotype was detected many times. This chain links TRBV4-1 with TRBJ1-2, with D unresolved. The V gene's germline CDR1 is MGHRA and CDR2 YSYEKL. There are 11 residues in the CDR3. V lost 0 bases to trimming and J lost 5 bases, with 1 base between them. CDR3 in amino acids: CASSQEYGYTF. DNA of the CDR3: TGCGCCAGCAGCCAAGAGTATGGCTACACCTTC.

This clonotype has a count of ten or more. The J gene is TRBJ2-1, the V gene TRBV7-3, with D unclear. This CDR3 region has 16 residues. Germline lookup yields CDR1 SGHTA and CDR2 FQGTGA. Deletions cut 3 bases from V and 0 bases from J, with 12 bases between. The CDR3 sequence: CASSLSLLSSYNEQFF. CDR3 DNA sequence: TGTGCCAGCAGCTTGTCTCTGCTAAGCTCCTACAATGAGCAGTTCTTC.

V usage is TRBV11-1 and J usage is TRBJ2-5; D is ambiguous. Per germline, CDR1 SGHAT and CDR2 FQDESV (reference sequence). The CDR3 contains 14 residues. V lost 5 bases and J lost 2, with 12 bases in between. This CDR3 reads CASSLRPRQETQYF. The CDR3, as DNA: TGTGCCAGCAGCCTTCGGCCTAGACAAGAGACCCAGTACTTC.

This clonotype was seen a handful of times. The chain links TRBV7-8 to TRBJ2-5, with TRBD2 identical over 8 bases. This CDR3 comprises 20 residues. Germline V lookup: CDR1 SGHVS, CDR2 FQNEAQ. Trimming at V came to 0 bases and at J to 3 bases, leaving 18 bases not matched to a gene. The CDR3: CASSLADRGDLGTREETQYF. The CDR3 DNA reads TGTGCCAGCAGCTTAGCTGACCGTGGGGACTTGGGGACTAGGGAAGAGACCCAGTACTTC.

This clonotype came up a few times. This rearrangement joins TRBV12-3 or TRBV12-4 to TRBJ2-1; 8 bases are a match to TRBD2. Trimming took 3 bases from V and 6 from J; bases not matched to a gene: 7. This CDR3 comprises 15 residues. The CDR3 is CASSFGTSGFNEQFF. The CDR3 nucleotides read TGTGCCAGCAGTTTTGGAACTAGCGGTTTCAATGAGCAGTTCTTC.

This clonotype was seen only a few times. This rearrangement joins TRBV7-9 to TRBJ2-1; 7 nucleotides agree with TRBD1. With 4 bases clipped from V and 10 bases from J, the junction kept 7 bases outside the gene matches. Germline CDR1 reads SEHNR; CDR2 reads FQNEAQ (reference sequence). This CDR3 region has 13 residues. The CDR3 here is CASSSGTALEQFF. The CDR3 DNA is TGTGCCAGCAGCTCCGGGACAGCCCTGGAGCAGTTCTTC.

J is TRBJ2-7 and V is TRBV11-3; 11 bases align to TRBD1. V was clipped by 5 bases and J by 7 bases; unmatched bases: 4. Germline V gene sequence: CDR1 SGHNT, CDR2 YENEEA. The CDR3 spans 13 residues. CDR3 protein: CASSRTGGGEQYF. CDR3 nucleotides: TGTGCCAGCAGCCGGACAGGGGGCGGGGAGCAGTACTTC.

The chain carries TRBV5-4 and TRBJ1-1, with D perhaps matching TRBD1 (5 bases). This CDR3 spans 15 amino acids. Trimming cost V 0 bases and J 7 bases, with 16 bases left between them. Germline V gives CDR1 SGHNT, CDR2 YYREEE (reference sequence). DNA for the CDR3: TGTGCCAGCAGCTTGGAGCCAGGGAAGGGCAATGAAGCTTTCTTT. This translates into CASSLEPGKGNEAFF. Full variable domain (remainder filled in from reference TRBV5-4 and TRBJ1-1): ETGVTQSPTHLIKTRGQQVTLRCSSQSGHNTVSWYQQALGQGPQFIFQYYREEENGRGNFPPRFSGLQFPNYSSELNVNALELDDSALYLCASSLEPGKGNEAFFGQGTRLTVV.

V and J are TRBV7-2 and TRBJ1-5; D is ambiguous. The germline gives CDR1 SGHTA, CDR2 FQGNSA. Trimming took off 2 bases at V and 3 bases at J, with 8 bases between the two ends. The CDR3 extends over 14 amino acids. CDR3 region: CASSLRTPNQPQHF. CDR3 DNA: TGTGCCAGCAGCTTACGTACCCCCAATCAGCCCCAGCATTTT.

This clonotype appeared many times. The V gene is TRBV7-2, the J gene TRBJ2-7, with D tentatively TRBD1 (5 bases). The CDR3 sequence is 15 residues long. Looked up from germline, CDR1 is SGHTA and CDR2 is FQGNSA. Trimming took 2 bases from V and 4 from J, leaving 15 bases between them. The CDR3 DNA reads as TGTGCCAGCAGCTTACTGACAGCCCATTATTACGAGCAGTACGTC. Its protein is CASSLLTAHYYEQYV.

This clonotype has a handful of counts. CDR3 loop: CAISELVTGTSGRAHEQFF. The DNA for the CDR3 is TGTGCCATCAGTGAGCTGGTTACCGGGACTAGCGGGAGGGCTCATGAGCAGTTCTTC. This rearrangement joins TRBV10-3 to TRBJ2-1, with 16 nucleotides matching TRBD2. The CDR3 runs 19 residues. V lost 2 bases, J lost 8 bases, and 12 bases stayed unmatched. Germline CDR1 ENHRY, CDR2 SYGVKD.

CDR3 nucleotides: TGTGCCAGCAGTTGGAGTGGGGGGTACGAGCAGTACGTC. Translated, it gives CASSWSGGYEQYV. The chain couples TRBV6-2 or TRBV6-3 to TRBJ2-7; TRBD2 might be the D (6 bases). Looked up from germline, CDR1 is MNHEY and CDR2 is SVGEGT. The CDR3 contains 13 residues. V was pared by 4 bases and J by 4 bases, with 11 bases between.

This CDR3 reads CASSTGYQPQHF. Here the CDR3 DNA reads TGTGCCAGCAGTACAGGGTATCAGCCCCAGCATTTT. The chain links TRBV27 to TRBJ1-5; maybe TRBD1 (6 bases). This CDR3 is 12 amino acids long. From germline, CDR1 is MNHEY and CDR2 SMNVEV (reference sequence). Trimming cost V 5 bases and J 5 bases, with 7 bases left between them.

The rearrangement links TRBV11-2 to TRBJ2-1, with 12 bases lining up with TRBD2. Germline V lookup: CDR1 SGHAT, CDR2 FQNNGV. Trimming cost V 6 bases and J 2 bases; bases outside gene matches: 11. The CDR3 consists of 18 residues. CDR3 residues: CASRPPSGRAGAYNEQFF. The CDR3, as DNA: TGTGCCAGCAGGCCTCCTAGCGGGAGGGCCGGGGCCTACAATGAGCAGTTCTTC. Supplemented by reference TRBV11-2 and TRBJ2-1, the full variable domain reads EAGVAQSPRYKIIEKRQSVAFWCNPISGHATLYWYQQILGQGPKLLIQFQNNGVVDDSQLPKDRFSAERLKGVDSTLKIQPAKLEDSAVYLCASRPPSGRAGAYNEQFFGPGTRLTVL.

The rearrangement links TRBV18 to TRBJ2-7; D is undetermined. This CDR3 is built from 18 residues. The germline V gene encodes CDR1 KGHSH and CDR2 LQKENI. The V end lost 3 bases, the J end lost 3 bases, and 24 bases lay between the germline ends. As DNA, the CDR3 is TGTGCCAGCTCACCCTTGGGGTCCTCATCCATAAGGAGCTACGAGCAGTACTTC. Residues: CASSPLGSSSIRSYEQYF.

This clonotype occurred many times. The CDR3 protein is CASSLRDGTYEQYF. CDR3 in DNA: TGTGCCAGCAGTTTGAGAGACGGGACCTACGAGCAGTACTTC. The gene calls are TRBV12-3 or TRBV12-4 and TRBJ2-7, with a tentative D call TRBD2 (5 bases). The CDR3 is 14 amino acids. The V end lost 3 bases, the J end lost 2 bases, and 11 bases lay between the germline ends.

This clonotype was detected ten times or more. V usage is TRBV7-2 and J usage is TRBJ2-5, with D possibly TRBD1 on 6 matching bases. CDR1 and CDR2 from the germline V gene are SGHTA and FQGNSA. V was pared by 5 bases and J by 1 base, with 17 bases between. The CDR3 loop spans 16 amino acids. CDR3 amino acids: CASSPPGQPLQETQYF. CDR3 nucleotides: TGTGCCAGCAGCCCACCGGGACAACCTCTCCAAGAGACCCAGTACTTC.

In its sample, this clonotype was seen a few times. DNA for the CDR3: TGTGCCAGCAGCCAAGAGTTGGGGGAGCAGTTCTTC. As protein: CASSQELGEQFF. The chain recombines TRBV14 with TRBJ2-1; unclear D gene. V lost 0 bases and J 10 bases, leaving 7 bases between the germline ends. The CDR3 is 12 amino acids. The germline CDR1 and CDR2 sequences are SGHDN and FVKESK. The entire variable domain, with the rest obtained from reference TRBV14 and TRBJ2-1, is as follows: EAGVTQFPSHSVIEKGQTVTLRCDPISGHDNLYWYRRVMGKEIKFLLHFVKESKQDESGMPNNRFLAERTGGTYSTLKVQPAELEDSGVYFCASSQELGEQFFGPGTRLTVL.

This clonotype was recorded many times. The chain uses TRBV4-2 and TRBJ1-1; maybe TRBD1 (5 bases). The CDR3 loop spans 15 amino acids. Trimming took 2 bases from V and 1 from J, leaving 11 bases between them. The germline V gene has CDR1 LGHNA and CDR2 YNFKEQ. CDR3 in DNA: TGTGCCAGCAGCCAATACGACAGCTCGAACACTGAAGCTTTCTTT. It yields the protein CASSQYDSSNTEAFF.